A single sample gave rise to the 27 T cell receptor beta chains below, sequenced in a study of CD8 T cells in ankylosing spondylitis. TCRdb reanalysed the 5' RACE reads using MiXCR and keeps one entry per CDR3 protein. The sample shows roughly 46,000 distinct CDR3 sequences, about 4% of them seen only once. Sequencing was carried out using blood, either unsorted or a sorted T cell fraction (not recorded which). All receptors derive from a female donor with ankylosing spondylitis or in good health (not recorded which).

At least ten counts were recorded for this clonotype. The chain joins TRBV9 to TRBJ2-1; tentatively, D is TRBD1 (6 bases). The CDR3 is made up of 15 amino acids. V was pared by 3 bases and J by 9 bases, with 19 bases between. Per germline, CDR1 SGDLS and CDR2 YYNGEE. The CDR3 sequence: CASSEQQGFGGEQFF. The CDR3 coding sequence is TGTGCCAGCAGCGAACAACAGGGTTTTGGGGGTGAGCAGTTCTTC.

This clonotype was seen many times. The rearrangement uses TRBV9 and TRBJ1-1; TRBD1 agrees at 10 bases. V lost 4 bases, J lost 4 bases, and 16 bases stayed unmatched. Germline-derived CDR1 and CDR2 are SGDLS and YYNGEE. The CDR3 is made up of 18 amino acids. The CDR3 coding sequence is TGTGCCAGCAGCCCTACCTCGGGACAGGGGTACTTGGGCACTGAAGCTTTCTTT. Amino acids: CASSPTSGQGYLGTEAFF.

There are many counts of this clonotype. The chain combines TRBV9 with TRBJ1-3, with D tentatively TRBD1 (5 bases). This CDR3 has 14 amino acids. From germline, CDR1 is SGDLS and CDR2 YYNGEE. Deletions cut 7 bases from V and 0 bases from J, with 11 bases between. In DNA form, the CDR3 reads TGTGCCAGCGGGGACGGAGACTCTGGAAACACCATATATTTT. This sequence encodes CASGDGDSGNTIYF. Using reference TRBV9 and TRBJ1-3 for the parts outside the CDR3, the full variable domain is DSGVTQTPKHLITATGQRVTLRCSPRSGDLSVYWYQQSLDQGLQFLIQYYNGEERAKGNILERFSAQQFPDLHSELNLSSLELGDSALYFCASGDGDSGNTIYFGEGSWLTVV.

This clonotype was seen repeatedly, ten times or more. The rearrangement uses TRBV9 and TRBJ1-3, with D perhaps matching TRBD1 (6 bases). Germline loops: CDR1 SGDLS, CDR2 YYNGEE. The CDR3 length is 14 residues. The germline V and J ends were trimmed by 0 bases and 2 bases, with 6 bases remaining between them. The CDR3: CASSVGQAGNTIYF. CDR3 coding DNA: TGTGCCAGCAGCGTAGGACAGGCTGGAAACACCATATATTTT.

This clonotype has a count of ten or more. The V gene is TRBV9, the J gene TRBJ1-2; D is uncertain. V lost 4 bases to trimming and J lost 0 bases, with 13 bases between them. CDR3 length equals 15 residues. Germline loops: CDR1 SGDLS, CDR2 YYNGEE. The DNA for the CDR3 is TGTGCCAGCAGCTCCCGACCACTCCCTAACTATGGCTACACCTTC. The encoded protein is CASSSRPLPNYGYTF.

This clonotype was observed at least ten times. The rearrangement joins TRBV9 to TRBJ1-2; 9 positions match TRBD1. V dropped 4 bases and J dropped 7; count of bases not matched to a gene: 8. The CDR3 totals 14 residues. Looked up from germline, CDR1 is SGDLS and CDR2 is YYNGEE. The chain's CDR3 is CASSTGQGSGGYTF. The CDR3 region has the DNA TGTGCCAGCAGCACCGGACAGGGGTCGGGTGGCTACACCTTC.

This clonotype was observed many times. The V gene is TRBV9, the J gene TRBJ1-6; tentatively, D is TRBD1 (6 bases). Trimming pared 0 bases from V and 6 bases from J, leaving 10 bases between. From germline, CDR1 is SGDLS and CDR2 YYNGEE. This CDR3 spans 15 amino acids. CDR3 in DNA: TGTGCCAGCAGCGTAGCGCCGACAGGTAATTCACCCCTCCACTTT. This gives the protein CASSVAPTGNSPLHF.

This clonotype showed up many times. This chain uses TRBV9 with TRBJ2-2; the match to TRBD1 covers 8 bases. The CDR3 runs to 16 residues. From germline, CDR1 is SGDLS and CDR2 YYNGEE. V gave up 4 bases and J gave up 3 bases; unmatched junction bases: 8. The CDR3 sequence: CASSPRQGSDTGELFF. CDR3 in DNA: TGTGCCAGCAGCCCTCGACAGGGGTCGGACACCGGGGAGCTGTTTTTT.

This clonotype was seen repeatedly, ten times or more. The rearrangement links TRBV9 to TRBJ2-3; no clear D gene. With 0 bases removed from V and 8 bases from J, the gap between germline ends came to 13 bases. CDR3 length: 14 residues. Germline CDR1 and CDR2: SGDLS and YYNGEE. CDR3 DNA sequence: TGTGCCAGCAGCGTAGCCGCCGGGTCTGGTACGCAGTATTTT. Residues: CASSVAAGSGTQYF.

This clonotype has ten or more counts. The chain couples TRBV9 to TRBJ2-7; D unresolved. Germline V gives CDR1 SGDLS, CDR2 YYNGEE. This CDR3 is built from 14 residues. Trimming took off 0 bases at V and 6 bases at J, with 13 bases between the two ends. CDR3 sequence reads: CASSVGAQLGEQYF. In DNA, the CDR3 is TGTGCCAGCAGCGTAGGAGCCCAACTGGGCGAGCAGTACTTC.

This clonotype was found a few times. J is TRBJ2-2 and V is TRBV9, with 7 bases matching TRBD2. The CDR3 is 16 amino acids. V dropped 1 base and J dropped 1; count of bases not matched to a gene: 4. Germline V gene data show CDR1 as SGDLS and CDR2 as YYNGEE. This CDR3 is CASSVLQRGNTGELFF. CDR3 coding DNA: TGTGCCAGCAGCGTACTTCAGCGGGGGAACACCGGGGAGCTGTTTTTT.

V and J are TRBV9 and TRBJ2-3; D perhaps matches TRBD2 (5 bases). Trimming took off 4 bases at V and 4 bases at J, with 13 bases between the two ends. The CDR3 contains 14 residues. Germline V gives CDR1 SGDLS, CDR2 YYNGEE. CDR3 amino acids: CASSSSAGPDTQYF. The CDR3 region has the DNA TGTGCCAGCAGCTCCTCTGCGGGCCCAGATACGCAGTATTTT.

Relative to its sample, this clonotype is medium-sized. The J gene is TRBJ2-2, the V gene TRBV9, with D maybe TRBD1 (6 bases). V lost 3 bases to trimming and J lost 8 bases, with 11 bases between them. The CDR3 spans 13 residues. In germline, CDR1 is SGDLS, CDR2 YYNGEE. Here the CDR3 reads CASSAHGTGELFF. In nucleotides, the CDR3 is TGTGCCAGCAGCGCCCACGGGACAGGGGAGCTGTTTTTT. The whole variable domain, remainder taken from reference TRBV9 and TRBJ2-2, is DSGVTQTPKHLITATGQRVTLRCSPRSGDLSVYWYQQSLDQGLQFLIQYYNGEERAKGNILERFSAQQFPDLHSELNLSSLELGDSALYFCASSAHGTGELFFGEGSRLTVL.

This clonotype was observed at least ten times. The chain employs TRBV9 and TRBJ2-7, with TRBD1 matching over 8 bases. The CDR3 extends over 15 amino acids. V was clipped by 3 bases and J by 4 bases; unmatched bases: 9. CDR1 SGDLS and CDR2 YYNGEE come from the germline V gene. Here the CDR3 DNA reads TGTGCCAGCAGCGCAGGGGGCGCGAGTGGATACGAGCAGTACTTC. This translates into CASSAGGASGYEQYF.

This clonotype was recorded many times. This chain connects TRBV9 to TRBJ2-7; TRBD1 matches at 10 bases. Germline assignment: CDR1 SGDLS and CDR2 YYNGEE. Unmatched junction bases numbered 13, after V lost 0 bases and J lost 7 bases. This CDR3 has 17 amino acids. CDR3 amino acids: CASSVGFGTGAYVEQYF. DNA of the CDR3: TGTGCCAGCAGCGTAGGTTTCGGGACAGGGGCGTACGTGGAGCAGTACTTC.

This clonotype was found many times. This chain links TRBV9 with TRBJ1-5; possible D gene TRBD1, 6 bases. Germline CDR1 SGDLS, CDR2 YYNGEE. The CDR3 contains 14 residues. V lost 3 bases and J lost 3, with 10 bases in between. CDR3 coding DNA: TGTGCCAGCAGCGGTACAGGGACCAATCAGCCCCAGCATTTT. It codes for CASSGTGTNQPQHF.

This clonotype occurred many times. CDR3: CASSGDSDNSPLHF. CDR3 in DNA: TGTGCCAGCAGCGGCGACAGTGATAATTCACCCCTCCACTTT. The rearrangement joins TRBV9 to TRBJ1-6; tentatively, D is TRBD1 (5 bases). This CDR3 spans 14 amino acids. Trimming took off 3 bases at V and 5 bases at J, with 9 bases between the two ends. CDR1 and CDR2 (germline): SGDLS, YYNGEE.

In its sample, this clonotype was seen many times. This rearrangement joins TRBV9 to TRBJ2-3; 8 bases fit TRBD1. Germline-derived CDR1 and CDR2 are SGDLS and YYNGEE. The CDR3 loop spans 17 amino acids. Trimming took 1 base from V and 4 from J; bases not matched to a gene: 11. The CDR3 nucleotides read TGTGCCAGCAGCGTACGAGACAGGGGACGAGAGGCAGATACGCAGTATTTT. Its protein is CASSVRDRGREADTQYF.

Ten or more counts support this clonotype. The rearrangement uses TRBV9 and TRBJ1-1, with D unclear. With 0 bases removed from V and 10 bases from J, the gap between germline ends came to 13 bases. Germline V gives CDR1 SGDLS, CDR2 YYNGEE. This CDR3 is 13 amino acids long. The chain's CDR3 is CASSVEAGGVAFF. The CDR3 bases are TGTGCCAGCAGCGTAGAGGCAGGCGGAGTAGCTTTCTTT.

This clonotype was counted ten times or more. The rearrangement uses TRBV9 and TRBJ2-5, with a weak D call TRBD1 (6 bases). V was cut by 4 bases and J by 3 bases, with 16 bases left in between. The CDR3 loop spans 15 amino acids. Germline V gives CDR1 SGDLS, CDR2 YYNGEE. The CDR3 DNA follows: TGTGCCAGCAGCCCATCGGGGACATCCAAAGAGACCCAGTACTTC. Translation gives CASSPSGTSKETQYF. Full variable domain (outside the CDR3, taken from reference TRBV9 and TRBJ2-5): DSGVTQTPKHLITATGQRVTLRCSPRSGDLSVYWYQQSLDQGLQFLIQYYNGEERAKGNILERFSAQQFPDLHSELNLSSLELGDSALYFCASSPSGTSKETQYFGPGTRLLVL.

This clonotype was found many times. This chain connects TRBV9 to TRBJ1-1, with TRBD1 identical over 9 bases. V lost 6 bases and J lost 4; bases outside the gene matches: 4. The CDR3 is 13 amino acids. The V gene's germline CDR1 is SGDLS and CDR2 YYNGEE. The chain's CDR3 is CASKGQGSTEAFF. CDR3 sequence (DNA): TGTGCCAGCAAGGGACAGGGTAGCACTGAAGCTTTCTTT.

This clonotype is medium-sized in the sample. J is TRBJ2-7 and V is TRBV9; 7 nucleotides agree with TRBD1. The V gene's germline CDR1 is SGDLS and CDR2 YYNGEE. The V and J ends lost 3 bases and 5 bases, in that order; junction bases with no gene match: 11. The CDR3 has 15 residues. The CDR3 reads CASSDTGAGVDEQYF. The CDR3 region has the DNA TGTGCCAGCAGCGATACAGGGGCTGGAGTCGACGAGCAGTACTTC.

In this sample, this clonotype turned up many times. The gene calls are TRBV9 and TRBJ2-5, with 14 bases that match TRBD2. Germline V gene sequence: CDR1 SGDLS, CDR2 YYNGEE. This CDR3 contains 18 residues. J was trimmed by 2 bases and V by 3 bases; bases with no gene match: 9. As DNA, the CDR3 is TGTGCCAGCAGCGAGGCGGGACTAGCGGGGGCTAGGCAAGAGACCCAGTACTTC. This gives the protein CASSEAGLAGARQETQYF.

This clonotype has ten or more counts. The rearrangement joins TRBV9 to TRBJ2-2; TRBD2 might be the D (5 bases). This CDR3 is built from 15 residues. Germline V gene sequence: CDR1 SGDLS, CDR2 YYNGEE. The ends were cut back, 2 bases at V and 0 bases at J, with 8 bases in the middle. The CDR3 coding sequence is TGTGCCAGCAGCGTCCAGGACTCGAACACCGGGGAGCTGTTTTTT. Protein: CASSVQDSNTGELFF.

This clonotype has ten or more counts. The chain is built from TRBV9 and TRBJ1-1; a possible D gene is TRBD1 (5 bases). V dropped 4 bases and J dropped 3 bases, with 19 bases sitting between them. Looked up from germline, CDR1 is SGDLS and CDR2 is YYNGEE. The CDR3 has 16 residues. The CDR3 sequence: CASSLGGGRRDTEAFF. In DNA form, the CDR3 reads TGTGCCAGCAGCTTGGGGGGGGGACGTCGGGACACTGAAGCTTTCTTT.

This clonotype was seen at least ten times. The gene calls are TRBV9 and TRBJ1-2; 8 positions match TRBD1. This CDR3 comprises 12 residues. V lost 3 bases to trimming and J lost 8 bases; unmatched junction nucleotides: 3. CDR1 and CDR2 (germline): SGDLS, YYNGEE. The CDR3 loop is CASSATGEGYTF. In DNA form, the CDR3 reads TGTGCCAGCAGCGCGACAGGGGAAGGCTACACCTTC. The full variable domain, with the rest looked up from reference TRBV9 and TRBJ1-2, is DSGVTQTPKHLITATGQRVTLRCSPRSGDLSVYWYQQSLDQGLQFLIQYYNGEERAKGNILERFSAQQFPDLHSELNLSSLELGDSALYFCASSATGEGYTFGSGTRLTVV.

This clonotype was seen repeatedly, ten times or more. J is TRBJ1-2 and V is TRBV9, with D unclear. Trimming shortened V by 3 bases and J by 2 bases, and 8 bases separated the two germline ends. The CDR3 is 13 residues long. CDR1 is SGDLS and CDR2 is YYNGEE in the germline V gene. This CDR3 reads CASSDSVNYGYTF. In nucleotides, the CDR3 is TGTGCCAGCAGCGATTCGGTAAACTATGGCTACACCTTC.